A selection of T cell receptor beta chains follows, all from one sample in a study of tumor-infiltrating lymphocytes in primary liver carcinoma. TCRdb reprocessed the multiplex PCR reads with MiXCR, giving one entry per CDR3 protein. This table has about 350,000 distinct CDR3 sequences, almost 65% appearing once. Input material: peripheral blood. Receptors originate from a middle-aged man with primary liver carcinoma and hepatitis B virus infection. The CDR3 runs from the conserved cysteine through the conserved F or W. The D gene is left open where the match is weak. Only some rows state a clone size, as once, few, many or a class for expanded clones.

cdr3_aa cdr3_nt v_call d_call clone_size j_call
CASSWGLAGGVINEQFF TGTGCCAGCAGCTGGGGTCTAGCGGGAGGAGTAATCAATGAGCAGTTCTTC TRBV6-5 TRBD2 many TRBJ2-1
CASSPVELEGEETQYF TGTGCCAGCAGTCCCGTTGAACTAGAGGGAGAAGAGACCCAGTACTTC TRBV11-2 . once TRBJ2-5
CASSYAHGLSTETFF TGTGCCAGCAGTTACGCGCATGGGTTAAGCACTGAAACTTTCTTT TRBV6-5 . . TRBJ1-1
CVSRYYGLAGDTQYF TGTGTCAGCAGATACTATGGACTAGCGGGAGATACGCAGTATTTT TRBV6-2/TRBV6-3 TRBD2 . TRBJ2-3
CASTPGLVSYEQYF TGTGCCAGCACCCCGGGGCTAGTCTCCTACGAGCAGTACTTC TRBV12-3/TRBV12-4 . many TRBJ2-7
CASSIAGGYNEKFF TGCGCCAGCAGTATAGCGGGAGGCTACAATGAGAAGTTCTTC TRBV4-2 TRBD2 . TRBJ2-1
CASSFLPSTLTSNIQYF TGTGCCAGTAGTTTTCTGCCGAGCACACTAACCAGTAACATTCAGTACTTC TRBV12-3/TRBV12-4 . . TRBJ2-4
CASSTGTGLYYNEQFF TGTGCCAGCAGCACCGGGACAGGGCTATACTACAATGAGCAGTTCTTC TRBV5-4 TRBD1 . TRBJ2-1
CACTAGAMNTEAFF TGTGCCTGTACGGCCGGGGCTATGAACACTGAAGCTTTCTTT TRBV30 . . TRBJ1-1
CAVSLGTENTEAFF TGTGCCGTCAGCTTAGGGACGGAGAACACTGAAGCTTTCTTT TRBV11-2 . . TRBJ1-1
CASSLDRAFNTGELFF TGTGCCAGCAGCTTAGATAGAGCGTTTAACACCGGGGAGCTGTTTTTT TRBV11-1 . . TRBJ2-2
CVSSQGGTGNYGYTF TGTGTCAGCAGCCAAGGAGGGACAGGGAACTATGGCTACACTTTC TRBV4-2 TRBD1 . TRBJ1-2
CVSSLSPLGDTQYF TGTGTCAGCAGCTTAAGTCCGTTAGGGGATACGCAGTATTTT TRBV11-2 . . TRBJ2-3
CASSLRGLASGSFEQYF TGTGCCAGCAGCTTGAGAGGGTTGGCTAGCGGGAGCTTCGAGCAGTACTTC TRBV5-4 TRBD2 . TRBJ2-7
CASGSGSGYEQYF TGCGCCAGCGGGAGCGGGAGTGGCTACGAGCAGTACTTC TRBV5-1 TRBD2 . TRBJ2-7
CDAKEGVGYTF TGTGACGCAAAAGAGGGAGTTGGCTACACCTTC TRBV30 . . TRBJ1-2
CASTGLVGNEQFF TGTGCCAGCACCGGCCTAGTCGGCAATGAGCAGTTCTTC TRBV28 . few TRBJ2-1
CASSWAGNEQFF TGTGCCAGCAGTTGGGCCGGGAATGAGCAGTTCTTC TRBV6-2/TRBV6-3 . many TRBJ2-1
CASSSGNPYERYF TGTGCTAGCAGCTCCGGGAACCCCTACGAGCGGTACTTC TRBV11-2 . . TRBJ2-7
CASSPSLKTSERAGEQFF TGTGCCAGCAGCCCGAGCCTAAAAACTAGCGAGAGGGCAGGTGAGCAGTTCTTC TRBV7-9 TRBD2 . TRBJ2-1
CSAGTGSSTF TGCAGCGCTGGGACAGGTTCTAGCACCTTC TRBV29-1 TRBD1 . TRBJ1-2
CASSQGGSSYEQYF TGCGCCAGCAGCCAAGGGGGCAGCTCCTACGAACAGTACTTC TRBV4-1 . . TRBJ2-7
CASSFPIELVEELFF TGTGCCAGCAGTTTCCCGATTGAACTGGTAGAGGAGCTGTTTTTT TRBV12-3/TRBV12-4 . . TRBJ2-2
CASSLYSGTNTGELFF TGCGCCAGCAGCCTTTATAGCGGGACGAACACCGGGGAGCTGTTTTTT TRBV4-1 TRBD2 few TRBJ2-2
CASSLTGSPGDTIYF TGTGCCAGCAGTTTAACAGGGTCTCCTGGAGACACCATATATTTT TRBV12-3/TRBV12-4 . . TRBJ1-3
CASSLSDMGSMHGYTF TGTGCCAGCAGCTTGTCCGACATGGGGTCCATGCATGGCTACACCTTC TRBV5-6 . . TRBJ1-2
CASGIGGRATDTQYF TGTGCCAGCGGTATAGGGGGGAGGGCCACAGATACGCAGTATTTT TRBV28 . few TRBJ2-3
CAGSLSKETHYF TGTGCCGGCAGCCTTTCAAAAGAGACCCATTACTTC TRBV11-2 . . TRBJ2-5
CASRLPPCGYTF TGTGCCAGCAGGCTACCCCCCTGTGGCTACACATTC TRBV12-3/TRBV12-4 . . TRBJ1-2
CASSRGDRNEQFF TGCGCCAGCAGCCGCGGGGATAGGAATGAGCAGTTCTTC TRBV5-1 . . TRBJ2-1
CASGLGGGMNTGELFF TGTGCTAGCGGCCTAGGAGGGGGGATGAACACCGGGGAGCTGTTTTTT TRBV11-1 . few TRBJ2-2
CASSFGKAQETQYF TGTGCCAGCAGCTTTGGCAAGGCACAAGAGACCCAGTACTTC TRBV11-1 . . TRBJ2-5
CASSEALELGYRETQYF TGTGCCAGCAGTGAAGCTCTCGAGTTGGGATACCGAGAGACCCAGTACTTC TRBV6-1 . . TRBJ2-5
CASSLEGGPSHEQYF TGTGCCAGCAGCTTAGAAGGGGGGCCCTCGCACGAGCAGTACTTC TRBV11-2 . once TRBJ2-7
CASSPNVQGTDTQYF TGTGCCAGCAGCCCCAACGTCCAGGGCACAGATACGCAGTATTTC TRBV11-2 . . TRBJ2-3
CASSSHNRASYGHTF TGTGCCAGCTCCTCTCATAATCGTGCCTCCTATGGTCACACCTTC TRBV6-5 . . TRBJ1-2
CASSLGAALMAKPQHF TGTGCCAGCAGTCTGGGGGCAGCTCTAATGGCCAAGCCCCAGCATTTT TRBV28 . . TRBJ1-5
CSSSRYPEAFF TGTTCCAGCAGCCGGTACCCTGAAGCTTTCTTT TRBV5-6 . once TRBJ1-1
CASSQRLAGYEQYF TGCGCCAGCAGCCAAAGACTAGCGGGTTACGAGCAGTACTTC TRBV4-1 TRBD2 many TRBJ2-7
CSVEESLHYGYTF TGCAGCGTTGAAGAGTCTCTGCACTATGGCTACACCTTC TRBV29-1 . . TRBJ1-2
CASSPSKPGYTKANEKLFF TGCGCCAGCAGCCCATCCAAGCCGGGCTATACCAAAGCTAATGAAAAACTGTTTTTT TRBV4-1 . . TRBJ1-4
CASSQVLGQGGAQYF TGCGCCAGCAGCCAAGTCTTGGGACAGGGAGGGGCCCAGTACTTC TRBV4-3 TRBD1 . TRBJ2-5
CVSSHHRGPGELFF TGTGTCAGTAGCCACCACAGGGGGCCCGGGGAGCTGTTTTTT TRBV12-3/TRBV12-4 TRBD1 . TRBJ2-2
CASSYSTPCGYTF TGTGCTAGCAGTTACTCGACACCGTGTGGCTACACCTTC TRBV6-2/TRBV6-3 . . TRBJ1-2
CASSLGRRERADTQYF TGTGCCAGCAGCTTAGGCCGTAGGGAAAGGGCAGATACGCAGTATTTT TRBV13 . . TRBJ2-3
CASSLGQGEDSGELFF TGCGCCAGCAGCTTGGGTCAGGGCGAGGACAGCGGGGAGCTGTTTTTT TRBV5-1 . . TRBJ2-2
CASSLGQLLAGGCAYNELFF TGTGCCAGCAGCTTAGGGCAGCTATTAGCGGGAGGGTGCGCCTACAATGAGCTGTTCTTC TRBV11-2 TRBD2 few TRBJ2-1
CASSRGPSTEAFF TGTGCCAGCAGCCGCGGGCCGAGCACTGAAGCTTTCTTT TRBV6-2/TRBV6-3 . many TRBJ1-1
CAISEREGGGELFF TGTGCCATCAGTGAGCGGGAGGGAGGCGGGGAGCTGTTTTTT TRBV10-3 TRBD2 few TRBJ2-2
CAWRERGGRFYGYTF TGTGCCTGGAGAGAGAGAGGGGGGCGATTCTATGGCTACACCTTC TRBV30 . once TRBJ1-2
CAISGNRPGLTYEQYF TGTGCCATCAGTGGAAATCGACCGGGACTAACCTACGAGCAGTACTTC TRBV10-3 TRBD2 many TRBJ2-7
CASSLQQCGGETQYF TGTGCCAGCAGCTTACAACAGTGTGGTGGGGAGACCCAGTACTTC TRBV11-2 . . TRBJ2-5
CASSVQDDKPQHF TGTGCCAGCAGCGTACAGGATGATAAGCCCCAGCATTTT TRBV11-2 . . TRBJ1-5
CASSLGGVANEQFF TGTGCCAGCAGCTTGGGGGGGGTAGCCAATGAGCAGTTCTTC TRBV11-2 TRBD2 . TRBJ2-1
CASSEGIRGHQPQHF TGTGCCAGCAGTGAAGGCATAAGGGGGCATCAGCCCCAGCATTTT TRBV6-1 TRBD1 . TRBJ1-5
CASSEAGANVLTF TGCGCCAGCAGTGAAGCTGGGGCCAACGTCCTGACTTTC TRBV10-1 . few TRBJ2-6